The 7 T cell receptor beta chains in this list originate from one sample, sequenced in a study of cytomegalovirus exposure and HLA in healthy donors listed by TCRdb under 2017. Receptor libraries were prepared by the immunoSEQ multiplex PCR assay. For the multiplex PCR, a mixture combining 60 forward primers for TCR Vbeta segments and 13 reverse primers for TCR Jbeta segments was used. TCRdb re-hosts the immuneACCESS table, in-frame sequences only. Its copies lack some clones; in the studies checked, an unresolved V gene accounts for under half of them, and the cause for the rest is not known. The sample yields some 130,000 clones; approximately 78% were counted once. Together, the top ten hold around 3.3% of the sample. Sequenced material: PBMCs. The receptor set was obtained from a woman younger than 45 in good health and CMV-seropositive.

This CDR3 is CASRRQGASGGYNEQFF. The CDR3 nucleotides are TGTGCCAGCAGAAGACAGGGGGCTAGCGGGGGTTACAATGAGCAGTTCTTC. The chain is built from TRBV2 and TRBJ2-1, with D perhaps being TRBD1 or TRBD2 (10 bases each). V gave up 6 bases and J gave up 4 bases, with 22 bases separating them. In germline, CDR1 is SNHLY, CDR2 FYNNEI. The CDR3 runs to 17 residues.

The chain joins TRBV11-1 to TRBJ1-1; D is perhaps TRBD1 (5 bases). CDR1 and CDR2 (germline): SGHAT, FQDESV (reference sequence). The CDR3 spans 14 residues. V was clipped by 4 bases and J by 10 bases, with 19 bases between them. CDR3 bases: TGTGCCAGCAGCTCCTCGCTGGGGCTCACTCGAGCTTTCTTT. Its translation: CASSSSLGLTRAFF. The variable domain in full, with the rest retrieved from reference TRBV11-1 and TRBJ1-1, is EAEVAQSPRYKITEKSQAVAFWCDPISGHATLYWYRQILGQGPELLVQFQDESVVDDSQLPKDRFSAERLKGVDSTLKIQPAELGDSAMYLCASSSSLGLTRAFFGQGTRLTVV.

This clone appeared a few times. This chain links TRBV4-3 with TRBJ2-1; no clear D. CDR3 length: 15 amino acids. V was shortened by 1 base and J by 0 bases, with 7 bases between the two germline ends. Germline values: CDR1 LGHNA, CDR2 YSLEER. CDR3 region: CASSQVLSSYNEQFF. The CDR3, as DNA: TGCGCCAGCAGCCAAGTCCTGAGCTCCTACAATGAGCAGTTCTTC.

The chain has TRBV4-2 and TRBJ2-3; D is unclear. Trimming removed 1 base at V and 4 bases at J, with 12 bases between. Germline CDR1 LGHNA, CDR2 YNFKEQ. The length of the CDR3 is 15 residues. In DNA form, the CDR3 reads TGTGCCAGCAGCCAAGGTGAGGCCACCCCAGATACGCAGTATTTT. Its protein product is CASSQGEATPDTQYF.

This clone was recorded only once. The rearrangement joins TRBV9 to TRBJ2-1; perhaps D is TRBD1 or TRBD2 (6 bases each). Trimming took off 7 bases at V and 11 bases at J, with 22 bases between the two ends. The CDR3 totals 14 residues. Germline assignment: CDR1 SGDLS and CDR2 YYNGEE. CDR3 sequence reads: CASGVGGQNNKQFF. CDR3 DNA sequence: TGTGCCAGCGGGGTAGGGGGGCAGAATAACAAGCAGTTCTTC.

This clone was detected a few times. The chain joins TRBV6-1 to TRBJ2-7; 8 bases line up with TRBD1. Germline V gene lookup returns CDR1 MNHNS and CDR2 SASEGT. Trimming took 1 base from V and 0 from J; bases not matched to a gene: 2. The length of the CDR3 is 15 residues. This chain's CDR3 is CASSEDTGGSYEQYF. The CDR3 nucleotides are TGTGCCAGCAGTGAAGATACAGGGGGCTCCTACGAGCAGTACTTC.

The table lists this clone with a count of one. The V gene is TRBV4-2, the J gene TRBJ1-2, with D uncertain. Germline V gene sequence: CDR1 LGHNA, CDR2 YNFKEQ. Deletions cut 4 bases from V and 6 bases from J, with 12 bases between. The CDR3 sequence is 13 residues long. The CDR3 sequence: CASSLGVKDGYTF. The CDR3 DNA reads TGTGCCAGCAGCCTCGGGGTCAAAGATGGCTACACCTTC.